This TCR beta chain comes out of a study of blood T cell repertoires in COVID-19 (dated by TCRdb to the early 2020s). Describing the broader study: Collaborator samples came from the United States, Italy and Spain and covered acute and convalescent phases of COVID-19. The material from the prospective study consisted of cDNA or gDNA derived from T cells, B-cell-depleted T cells, or PBMCs. Deeply sampled blood TCRbeta repertoires from subjects exposed to, actively infected with, or recovered from COVID-19 were included in the dataset. A freely available public database, intended as a resource for researchers studying the immune response to SARS-CoV-2, is where the repertoires were released. The samples were drawn from two sources: the first 160 participants of the ongoing ImmuneRACE study, and fewer than 1,500 subjects contributed by 6 global collaborators. A de-identified subject ID, COVID-19 status, age in years and sex were almost always included in the sample metadata. Where HLA class I and class II types were available, the types were taken from metadata supplied by the sample provider, not from assay-based typing.

Turning to this clone: This receptor's antigen is unknown. It has no much larger one-base neighbor in the sample; base qualities were not kept.

The CDR3 covers 14 residues, taking in both the cysteine and the phenylalanine. Kept here is only the CDR3 DNA, which spans 42 bases and is read in frame from base 1. Per the germline V gene (reference sequence), MNHEY is the CDR1 and SMNVEV is the CDR2. V lost 4 bases and J lost 7 bases; the stretch between them is 16 bases long. The collaborating institutions used their own protocols to collect whole blood in K2EDTA tubes. For TCRbeta analysis, collaborators shipped samples in one of three forms: frozen whole blood, isolated PBMCs, or DNA extracted from either of those sample types. TCRbeta CDR3 regions were amplified from genomic DNA using the immunoSEQ Assay, a bias-controlled multiplex PCR. Turning to the authors' computational methods: Nucleated cell counts per sample were estimated from amplification of reference gene primers within the assay. To quantify the absolute abundance of each unique TCRbeta CDR3 rearrangement, sequence reads were collapsed and filtered. For each sample, productive Simpson clonality was calculated as the square root of Simpson's diversity index over productive rearrangements. TCRdb limited this immuneACCESS table to in-frame rearrangements with V and J called. A share of clones is missing; checked studies link under half to unresolved V genes, and the rest is unexplained. That table supplies the V and J calls and clone size; D and trimming were determined from the DNA. Within this sample are around 110,000 clones, with 90% of them counted one time only. The ten largest account for 1.5% to 2% of the sample.

Overall results and qualifications from the work: Clinical and demographic metadata were provided uncurated, with the amount varying by source and participant.

Sequences were obtained from peripheral blood. The receptor was isolated from a human donor with active COVID-19. The donor label of this sample is uncertain. The chain is made from TRBV27 and TRBJ1-2; the D gene lacks a confident call. The DNA sequence reads TGTGCCAGCAGTTCCCCGGGGAGGTCGTTTGGCTACACCTTC. Its product reads: CASSSPGRSFGYTF.